Listed below are T cell receptor beta chains from one sample, sequenced in a study of chemoradiotherapy in HPV16-positive cancers. Some clones are missing from TCRdb's copy, which holds only in-frame ones; the method was immunoSEQ multiplex PCR. The profile shows approximately 1,600 clones, approximately 80% of them singletons. Sequenced here: tumor tissue, sampled from a patient who underwent chemoradiotherapy. All receptors come from a human donor with HPV-associated anogenital cancer. The CDR3 runs from the conserved cysteine through the conserved F or W. D genes are given only for firm matches. Clone size is not always given. Where it is, it says once, few, many or a class for expanded clones.

J | D | size | V | DNA | CDR3
TRBJ1-5 | - | few | TRBV19 | TGTGCCAGTAGTAGGGGGGATGCCGGCAATCAGCCCCAGCATTTT | CASSRGDAGNQPQHF
TRBJ2-2 | - | - | TRBV28 | TGTGCCAGCAGTCCCTCCGGGCGGGAGAACACCGGGGAGCTGTTTTTT | CASSPSGRENTGELFF
TRBJ2-2 | - | - | TRBV6-5 | TGTGCCAGCAGACCCCGGCCACCGAACACCGGGGAGCTGTTTTTT | CASRPRPPNTGELFF
TRBJ1-2 | - | - | TRBV27 | TGTGCCAGCAGTTTGACACAGGGTGCGGATGGCTACACCTTC | CASSLTQGADGYTF
TRBJ2-1 | - | - | TRBV10-3 | TGTGCCATCAGGGCTAGTGCAGGGGTATACAATGAGCAGTTCTTC | CAIRASAGVYNEQFF
TRBJ2-5 | - | - | TRBV29-1 | TGCAGCATCAAGGGGAGTATATGGTCGTACCAAGAGACCCAGTACTTC | CSIKGSIWSYQETQYF
TRBJ2-1 | TRBD2 | - | TRBV9 | TGTGCCAGCAGCGTAGGAGGTAGCGGGAGGACACGATTAATGGGCAATGAGCAGTTCTTC | CASSVGGSGRTRLMGNEQFF
TRBJ1-4 | - | once | TRBV4-2 | TGTGCCAGCAGCCAAGATCAGGAAAAACTGTTTTTT | CASSQDQEKLFF
TRBJ2-5 | - | - | TRBV11-2 | TGTGCCAGCAGCTTAGGATTGGGAAAGGGAGAGACCCAGTACTTC | CASSLGLGKGETQYF
TRBJ2-1 | TRBD2 | - | TRBV25-1 | TGTGCCAGCAGTGAGAGGGCGGGGGGGCCCTCCTACAATGAGCAGTTCTTC | CASSERAGGPSYNEQFF
TRBJ2-3 | - | - | TRBV7-6 | TGTGCCAGCAGCTTAGATTCTAGCGCGTACACAGATACGCAGTATTTT | CASSLDSSAYTDTQYF
TRBJ1-2 | - | - | TRBV28 | TGTGCCAGCAGTTTACACCAGGTTATCGCGTATGGCTACACCTTC | CASSLHQVIAYGYTF
TRBJ1-2 | - | few | TRBV5-1 | TGCGCCAGCAGCGACCTCATGTCTAACTATGGCTACACCTTC | CASSDLMSNYGYTF
TRBJ2-7 | TRBD1 | - | TRBV10-3 | TGTGCCATCAGTGAGCCGGGACAGGGAGGGCGCGAGCAGTACTTC | CAISEPGQGGREQYF
TRBJ2-7 | TRBD2 | - | TRBV27 | TGTGCCAGCAGTAGCCCGGGACTAGCGGCATACGAGCAGTACTTC | CASSSPGLAAYEQYF
TRBJ2-2 | - | - | TRBV18 | TGTGCCAGCTCACCCCAACAGAACACCGGGGAGCTGTTTTTT | CASSPQQNTGELFF
TRBJ2-1 | TRBD2 | - | TRBV11-2 | TGTGCCAGCAGTTCGACCGGGACTAGGGACTACAATGAGCAGTTCTTC | CASSSTGTRDYNEQFF
TRBJ1-3 | - | once | TRBV14 | TGTGCCAGCAGCTATTGGGACGGGAGAAGCTCTGGAAACACCATATATTTT | CASSYWDGRSSGNTIYF
TRBJ2-5 | TRBD1 | - | TRBV7-9 | TGTGCCAGCAGCTTAAGACAGGGGCAAGAGACCCAGTACTTC | CASSLRQGQETQYF
TRBJ1-3 | - | - | TRBV15 | TGTGCCACCAGCAGGGACGGTGTCGGGGGAAACACCATATATTTT | CATSRDGVGGNTIYF
TRBJ1-2 | - | - | TRBV14 | TGTGCCAGCAGCTCCTGGATGAGCTATGGCTACACCTTC | CASSSWMSYGYTF
TRBJ1-5 | - | - | TRBV18 | TGTGCCAGCTCCCTAGGGGCGCCTCCTGGGCCCCAGCATTTT | CASSLGAPPGPQHF
TRBJ1-5 | - | - | TRBV7-9 | TGTGCCAGCAGCCCGGGGGCGGGACCCCTGGAGCCCCAGCATTTT | CASSPGAGPLEPQHF
TRBJ1-3 | TRBD1 | - | TRBV5-1 | TGCGCCAGCAGCCAGGAGACAGGGGGCACTGGAAACACCATATATTTT | CASSQETGGTGNTIYF
TRBJ2-1 | - | - | TRBV6-1 | TGTGCCAGCAGGGGTGTATCCTACAATGAGCAGTTCTTC | CASRGVSYNEQFF
TRBJ2-3 | - | - | TRBV19 | TGTGCCAGTAGTATAGAAGCGAGGCAGGTGGACGGCACAGATACGCAGTATTTT | CASSIEARQVDGTDTQYF
TRBJ1-1 | - | - | TRBV19 | TGTGCCAGTAGTATGGGAGGGGGCACTGAAGCTTTCTTT | CASSMGGGTEAFF
TRBJ2-7 | - | - | TRBV4-2 | TGTGCCAGCAGCCAAGGGGCGGGGATGAGCTCCTACGAGCAGTACTTC | CASSQGAGMSSYEQYF
TRBJ2-3 | - | - | TRBV2 | TGTGCCAGCAGCCTACAGGGAGCCACAGATACGCAGTATTTT | CASSLQGATDTQYF
TRBJ2-7 | - | - | TRBV4-2 | TGTGCCAGCAGCCAAGATGGGGCCCCGAGAGTCGAGCAGTACTTC | CASSQDGAPRVEQYF
TRBJ2-1 | - | - | TRBV7-2 | TGTGCCAGCAGCCCTATCGCGATCTCGAATGAGCAGTTCTTC | CASSPIAISNEQFF
TRBJ2-3 | - | - | TRBV5-5 | TGTGCCAGCAGGTTGAGCGGTCCTAGCACAGATACGCAGTATTTT | CASRLSGPSTDTQYF
TRBJ1-2 | TRBD1 | - | TRBV9 | TGTGCCAGCAGCGCCGGACAGGGGGACTATGGCTACACCTTC | CASSAGQGDYGYTF
TRBJ2-3 | TRBD2 | - | TRBV28 | TGTGCCAGCAGTTACCGTATAGCGGGAGGGTCAGCTAGCACAGATACGCAGTATTTT | CASSYRIAGGSASTDTQYF
TRBJ1-1 | TRBD1 | - | TRBV4-3 | TGCGCCAGCAGCCAATTCTACACGGGACAGGGTCTTGACACTGAAGCTTTCTTT | CASSQFYTGQGLDTEAFF
TRBJ2-2 | - | - | TRBV6-4 | TGTGCCAGCAGCGTTGACAGCACCGGGGAGCTGTTTTTT | CASSVDSTGELFF
TRBJ2-1 | - | few | TRBV9 | TGTGCCAGCAGCGTCGGAACTAACAATGAGCAGTTCTTC | CASSVGTNNEQFF
TRBJ2-5 | TRBD2 | - | TRBV7-3 | TGTGCCAGCAGCCCGGGAGCGGGGGGGCTAGAGACCCAGTACTTC | CASSPGAGGLETQYF
TRBJ1-5 | - | - | TRBV6-1 | TGTGCCAGCAGTCCGTATACAGGGTCTGGGCAGCCCCAGCATTTT | CASSPYTGSGQPQHF
TRBJ2-7 | - | - | TRBV6-6 | TGTGCCAGCAGTTTACAGTTTTCCTACGAGCAGTACTTC | CASSLQFSYEQYF
TRBJ1-5 | - | few | TRBV6-5 | TGTGCCAGCAAGGGCCCGAATCAGCCCCAGCATTTT | CASKGPNQPQHF
TRBJ2-3 | - | - | TRBV6-5 | TGTGCCAGCAGCTCATGGGGCACAGATACGCAGTATTTT | CASSSWGTDTQYF
TRBJ1-5 | TRBD1 | - | TRBV5-4 | TGTGCCAGCAGCCCAGACAGGGATCAGCCCCAGCATTTT | CASSPDRDQPQHF
TRBJ2-2 | TRBD2 | - | TRBV19 | TGTGCCAGTAGTATAGATTCCCGGGGACTAGCGGTTACCGGGGAGCTGTTTTTT | CASSIDSRGLAVTGELFF